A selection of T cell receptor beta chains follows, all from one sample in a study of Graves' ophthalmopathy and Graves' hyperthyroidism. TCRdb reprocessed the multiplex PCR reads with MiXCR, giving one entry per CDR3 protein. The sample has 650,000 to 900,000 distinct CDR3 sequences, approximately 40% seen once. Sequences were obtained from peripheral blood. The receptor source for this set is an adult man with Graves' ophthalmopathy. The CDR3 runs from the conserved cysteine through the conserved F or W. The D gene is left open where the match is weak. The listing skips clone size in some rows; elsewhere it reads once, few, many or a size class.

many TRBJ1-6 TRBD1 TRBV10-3 TGTGCCATCAGGGACAGGGGGGATTCACCCCTCCACTTT CAIRDRGDSPLHF
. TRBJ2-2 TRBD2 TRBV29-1 TGCAGCGTGGGACTAGCGGGAGTAGGCACCGGGGAGCTGTTTTTT CSVGLAGVGTGELFF
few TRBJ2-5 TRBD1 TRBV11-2 TGTGCCAGTTCGGACCGGACAGGGGTTTCCGAGACCCAGTACTTC CASSDRTGVSETQYF
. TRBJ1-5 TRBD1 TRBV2 TGTGCGAGGACAGGGAATCAGCCCCAGCATTTT CARTGNQPQHF
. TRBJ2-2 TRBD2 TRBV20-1 TGCAGTGCTAGAGACCTAGCGGGGGCGAACACCGGGGGGCTGTTTTTT CSARDLAGANTGGLFF
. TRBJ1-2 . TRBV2 TGTGCCAGCAGTTACTCATTTCAGGGCTACGACTATGGCTACACCTTC CASSYSFQGYDYGYTF
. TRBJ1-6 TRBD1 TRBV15 TGTGCCACCAGCAGATTGGAGACAGGGACTCCTTCACCCCTCCACTTT CATSRLETGTPSPLHF
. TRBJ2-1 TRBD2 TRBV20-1 TGCAGTGCCCGCACTAGCGTTCGGGATGAGCAGTTCTTC CSARTSVRDEQFF
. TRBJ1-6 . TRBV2 TGTGACAGCCCGGTCAACAATTCACCCCTCCACTTT CDSPVNNSPLHF
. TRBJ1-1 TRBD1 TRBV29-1 TGCAGCGTTGGGGACAGAGTTAATGAAGCTTTCTTT CSVGDRVNEAFF
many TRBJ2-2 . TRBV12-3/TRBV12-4 TGTGCCAGCAGAGCTGTAGCCGGGGAGCTGTTTTTT CASRAVAGELFF
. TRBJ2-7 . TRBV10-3 TGTGCCACCAGTGGAACCCTAGTTACAGGCCCGTCCTACGAGCAGTACTTC CATSGTLVTGPSYEQYF
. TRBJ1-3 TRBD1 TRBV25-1 TGTGCCAGCAGCCAAGAGGTCGGGACAGTCGGAAACACCATATATTTT CASSQEVGTVGNTIYF
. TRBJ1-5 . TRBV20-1 TGCAGTGCTAGATCGTTCCGAGGGGACTTTAGCAATCAGCCCCAGCATTTT CSARSFRGDFSNQPQHF
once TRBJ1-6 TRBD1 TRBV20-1 TGCAGTGTATGGGGACAGTCAAATTCACCCCTCCACTTT CSVWGQSNSPLHF
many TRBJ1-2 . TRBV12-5 TGTGCTAGTGGTACTACAGGGAAAACCTTC CASGTTGKTF
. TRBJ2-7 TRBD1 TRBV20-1 TGCAGTGCGAATCAGGACAGGTCTATCTACGAGCAGTACTTC CSANQDRSIYEQYF
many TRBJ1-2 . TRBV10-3 TGTGCCAGTCGTTATCGGGGGCGAGGTGGCTACACCTTC CASRYRGRGGYTF
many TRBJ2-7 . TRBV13 TGTGCCAGCAGCCCCGGGCAGGCAGGAGAGCAGTACTTC CASSPGQAGEQYF
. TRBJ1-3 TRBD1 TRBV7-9 TGTGCCAGCAGTAAAGACAGGGTCTCTGGAAACACCATATATTTT CASSKDRVSGNTIYF
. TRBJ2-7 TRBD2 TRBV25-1 TGTGCCAGCAGTCCCTACCCTAATAGCGGGAGGTCCTACGAGCAGTACTTC CASSPYPNSGRSYEQYF
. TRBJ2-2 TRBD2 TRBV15 TGTGCCACCAGCAGACATCGGGAGGCGTATACCCACACCGGGGAGCTGTTTTTT CATSRHREAYTHTGELFF
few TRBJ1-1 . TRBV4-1 TGCGCCAGCAGCCAAGAAGCGATGAACACTGAAGCTTTCTTT CASSQEAMNTEAFF
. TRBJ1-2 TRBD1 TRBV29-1 TGCAGCCCCACAGGGGTTGGCTACACCTTC CSPTGVGYTF
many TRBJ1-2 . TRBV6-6 TGTGCCAGCAGTCAGACAACTAACTATGGCTACACCTTC CASSQTTNYGYTF
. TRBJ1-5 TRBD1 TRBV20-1 TGCAGTGCTAGAGATTTGACAGGGGGACGGAGCAATCAGCCCCAGCATTTT CSARDLTGGRSNQPQHF
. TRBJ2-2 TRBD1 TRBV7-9 TGTGCCAGCAGCTTAAAGGGACAGGCGTCTCACACCGGGGAGCTGTTTTTT CASSLKGQASHTGELFF
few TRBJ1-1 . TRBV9 TGTGCCAGCAGCGTCGATGGGGCAGGGGCCCCGAACACTGAAGCTTTCTTT CASSVDGAGAPNTEAFF
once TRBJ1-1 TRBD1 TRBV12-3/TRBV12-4 TGTGCCAGCAGTTCTATGGACAGGGGTGGGAACACTGAAGCTTTCTTT CASSSMDRGGNTEAFF
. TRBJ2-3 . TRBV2 TGTGCCAGCAGTAAAATGGGCACCGACACAGATACGCAGTATTTT CASSKMGTDTDTQYF
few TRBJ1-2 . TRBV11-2 TGTGCCAGCAGCTTAGATCCCAACGGGGGCTACACCTTC CASSLDPNGGYTF
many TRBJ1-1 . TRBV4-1 TGCGCCAGCACGGGGCTTGGCACTGAAGCTTTCTTT CASTGLGTEAFF
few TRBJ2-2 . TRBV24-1 TGTGCCACCAGTGGACCTAACACCGGGGAGCTGTTTTTT CATSGPNTGELFF
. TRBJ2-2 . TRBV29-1 TGCAGCGTTGAAGGGTTGGGGTCGAGCACCGGGGAGCTGTTTTTT CSVEGLGSSTGELFF
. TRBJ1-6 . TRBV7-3 TGTGCCAGCAGTTACCGGGCGGCGCCCTATAATTCACCCCTCCACTTT CASSYRAAPYNSPLHF
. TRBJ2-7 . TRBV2 TGTGCCAGCAGCCTTATTTCGGGCTACGAGCAGTACTTC CASSLISGYEQYF
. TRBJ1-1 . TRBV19 TGTGCCAGTCTTGACAGACAGAACACTGAAGCTTTCTTT CASLDRQNTEAFF
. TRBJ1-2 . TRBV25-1 TGTGCCAGCAGCCACAGGATCTATGGCTACACCTTC CASSHRIYGYTF
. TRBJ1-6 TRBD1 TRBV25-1 TGTGCCAGCAGTGCTAGACCCCCGGGACAGAGCTCCTATAATTCACCCCTCCACTTT CASSARPPGQSSYNSPLHF